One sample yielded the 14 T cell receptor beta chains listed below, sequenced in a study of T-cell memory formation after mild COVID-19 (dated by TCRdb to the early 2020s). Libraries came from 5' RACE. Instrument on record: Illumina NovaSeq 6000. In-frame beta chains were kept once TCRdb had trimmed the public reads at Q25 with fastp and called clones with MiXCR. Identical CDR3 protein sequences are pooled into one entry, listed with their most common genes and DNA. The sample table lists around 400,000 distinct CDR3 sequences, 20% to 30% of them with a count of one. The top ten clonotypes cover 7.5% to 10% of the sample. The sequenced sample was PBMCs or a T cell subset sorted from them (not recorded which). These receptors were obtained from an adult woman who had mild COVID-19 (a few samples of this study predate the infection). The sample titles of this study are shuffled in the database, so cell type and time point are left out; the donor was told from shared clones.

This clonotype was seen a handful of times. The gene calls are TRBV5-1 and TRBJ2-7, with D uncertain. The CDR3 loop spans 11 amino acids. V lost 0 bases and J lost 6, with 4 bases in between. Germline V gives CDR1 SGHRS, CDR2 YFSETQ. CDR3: CASSLDREQYF. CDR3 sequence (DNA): TGCGCCAGCAGCTTGGATCGCGAGCAGTACTTC. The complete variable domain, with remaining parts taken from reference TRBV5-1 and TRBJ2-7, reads KAGVTQTPRYLIKTRGQQVTLSCSPISGHRSVSWYQQTPGQGLQFLFEYFSETQRNKGNFPGRFSGRQFSNSRSEMNVSTLELGDSALYLCASSLDREQYFGPGTRLTVT.

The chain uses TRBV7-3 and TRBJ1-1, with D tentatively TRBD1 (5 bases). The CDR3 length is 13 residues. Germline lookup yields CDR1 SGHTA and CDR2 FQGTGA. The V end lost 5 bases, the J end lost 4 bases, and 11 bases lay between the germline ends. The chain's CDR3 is CASSPLGGTEAFF. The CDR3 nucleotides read TGTGCCAGCAGCCCCCTCGGGGGCACTGAAGCTTTCTTT.

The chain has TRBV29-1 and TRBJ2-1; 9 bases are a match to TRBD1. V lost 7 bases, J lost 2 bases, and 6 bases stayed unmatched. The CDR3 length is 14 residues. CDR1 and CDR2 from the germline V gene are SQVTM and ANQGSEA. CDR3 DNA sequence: TGCAGCGGGGGGACAGGGAGTACCTACAATGAGCAGTTCTTC. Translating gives CSGGTGSTYNEQFF.

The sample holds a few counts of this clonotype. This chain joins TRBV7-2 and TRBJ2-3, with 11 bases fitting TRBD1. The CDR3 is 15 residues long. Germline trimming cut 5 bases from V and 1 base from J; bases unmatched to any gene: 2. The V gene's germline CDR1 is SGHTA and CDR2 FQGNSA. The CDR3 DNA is TGTGCCAGCAGCGTGGGACAGGGGGGCACAGATACGCAGTATTTT. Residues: CASSVGQGGTDTQYF.

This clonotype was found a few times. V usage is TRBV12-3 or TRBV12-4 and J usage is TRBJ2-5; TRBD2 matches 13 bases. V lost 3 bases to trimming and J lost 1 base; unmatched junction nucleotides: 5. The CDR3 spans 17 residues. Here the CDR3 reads CASSFRTSGSTQETQYF. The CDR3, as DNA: TGTGCCAGCAGTTTTCGGACTAGCGGGAGCACCCAAGAGACCCAGTACTTC.

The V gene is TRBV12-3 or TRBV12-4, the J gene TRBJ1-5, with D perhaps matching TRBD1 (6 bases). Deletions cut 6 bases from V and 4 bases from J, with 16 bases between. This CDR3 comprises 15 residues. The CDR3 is CASSRNQDRNQPQHF. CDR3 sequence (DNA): TGTGCCAGCAGCCGGAACCAGGACAGAAATCAGCCCCAGCATTTT.

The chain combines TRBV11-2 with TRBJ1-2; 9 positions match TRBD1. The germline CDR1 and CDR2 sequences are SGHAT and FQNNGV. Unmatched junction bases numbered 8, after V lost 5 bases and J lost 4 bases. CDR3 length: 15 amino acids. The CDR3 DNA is TGTGCCAGCAGCACTGTACAGGGGGCCGGCTATGGCTACACCTTC. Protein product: CASSTVQGAGYGYTF.

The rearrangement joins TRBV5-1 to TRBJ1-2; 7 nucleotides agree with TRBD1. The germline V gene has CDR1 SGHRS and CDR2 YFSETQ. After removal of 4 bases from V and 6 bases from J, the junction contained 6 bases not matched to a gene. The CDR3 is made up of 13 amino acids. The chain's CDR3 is CASSTTGIHGYTF. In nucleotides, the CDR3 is TGCGCCAGCAGCACGACAGGGATCCATGGCTACACCTTC.

The CDR3: CASSLVVWQKNTEAFF. DNA of the CDR3: TGTGCCAGCAGCTTAGTTGTGTGGCAGAAGAACACTGAAGCTTTCTTT. This sequence joins TRBV11-2 and TRBJ1-1; no reliable D call. Germline CDR1 and CDR2: SGHAT and FQNNGV. Trimming left V 1 base short and J 1 base short, with 13 bases between. The CDR3 totals 16 residues.

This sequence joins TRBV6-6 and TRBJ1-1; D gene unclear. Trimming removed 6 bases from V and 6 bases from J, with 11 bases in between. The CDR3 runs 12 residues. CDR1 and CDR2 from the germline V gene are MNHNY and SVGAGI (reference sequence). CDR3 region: CASSHLKPEAFF. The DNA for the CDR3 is TGTGCCAGCAGCCACCTGAAGCCTGAAGCTTTCTTT.

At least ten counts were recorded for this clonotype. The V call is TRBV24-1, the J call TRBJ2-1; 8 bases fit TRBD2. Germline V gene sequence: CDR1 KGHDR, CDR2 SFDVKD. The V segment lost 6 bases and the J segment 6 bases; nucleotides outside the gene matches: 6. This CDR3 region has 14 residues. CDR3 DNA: TGTGCCACCAGTAGCGGGAGAAGTCTCAATGAGCAGTTCTTC. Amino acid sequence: CATSSGRSLNEQFF.

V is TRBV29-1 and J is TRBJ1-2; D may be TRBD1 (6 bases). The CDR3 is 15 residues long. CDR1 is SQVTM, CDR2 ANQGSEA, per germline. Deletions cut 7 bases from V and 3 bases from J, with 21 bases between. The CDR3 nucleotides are TGCAGCGCAGCCACAAGGGGGAGCGGGGACTATGGCTACACCTTC. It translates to CSAATRGSGDYGYTF.

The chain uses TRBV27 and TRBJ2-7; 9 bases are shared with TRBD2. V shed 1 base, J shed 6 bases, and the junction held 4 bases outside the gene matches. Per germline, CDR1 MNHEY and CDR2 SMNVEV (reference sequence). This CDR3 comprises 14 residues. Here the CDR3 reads CASSLYAGGPEQYF. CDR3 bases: TGTGCCAGCAGTTTATATGCGGGAGGGCCCGAGCAGTACTTC.

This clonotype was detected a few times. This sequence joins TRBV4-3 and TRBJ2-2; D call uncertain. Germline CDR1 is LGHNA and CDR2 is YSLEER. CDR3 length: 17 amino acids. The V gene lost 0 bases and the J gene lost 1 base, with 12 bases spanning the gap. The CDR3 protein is CASSQDQFLENTGELFF. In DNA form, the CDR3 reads TGCGCCAGCAGCCAAGATCAGTTTCTTGAGAACACCGGGGAGCTGTTTTTT.